The clone carrying this T cell receptor beta chain was observed a handful of times. Its antigen is still unknown. V lost 0 bases and J 8 bases, leaving 16 bases between the germline ends. Looked up from germline, CDR1 is DFQATT and CDR2 is SNEGSKA (reference sequence). The CDR3 extends over 15 amino acids. This sample was included in a study of response to subunit inactivated influenza vaccine. General observations from the study: The authors proposed limited new T cell recruitment per seasonal influenza vaccination.

TCRdb re-called the RT-PCR reads through MiXCR, storing one row per CDR3 protein. The table has 800,000 or so distinct CDR3 sequences, around 21% seen once; the top ten hold 10%. The chain links TRBV20-1 to TRBJ1-4; D possibly corresponds to TRBD1 (6 bases). The material was PBMCs from blood, obtained more than 4 days after vaccination. This receptor was identified in a man aged 45-65 years who received an inactivated influenza vaccine. CDR3 loop: CSARDLQRGGEKLFF. The CDR3 DNA is TGCAGTGCTAGAGATCTGCAAAGGGGGGGAGAAAAACTGTTTTTT.